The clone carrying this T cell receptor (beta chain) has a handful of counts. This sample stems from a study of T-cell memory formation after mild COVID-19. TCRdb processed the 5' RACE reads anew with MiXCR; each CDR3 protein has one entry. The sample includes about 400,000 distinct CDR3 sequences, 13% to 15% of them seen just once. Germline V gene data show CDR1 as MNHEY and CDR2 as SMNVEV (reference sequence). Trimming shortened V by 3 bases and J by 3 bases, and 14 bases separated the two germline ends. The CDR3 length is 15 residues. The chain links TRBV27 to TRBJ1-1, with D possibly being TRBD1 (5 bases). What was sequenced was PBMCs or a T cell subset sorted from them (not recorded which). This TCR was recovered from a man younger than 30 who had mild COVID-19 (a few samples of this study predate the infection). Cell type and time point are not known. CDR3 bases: TGTGCCAGCAGTTTTACCGCAGGGTGGGACACTGAAGCTTTCTTT. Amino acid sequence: CASSFTAGWDTEAFF.